This T cell receptor (beta chain) was documented in a study of shared clonotypes between healthy human individuals. Study-wide context: A few men and a couple of women, aged 18 to 49, were donors.

Study-wide findings and caveats: Clonotype sharing among donors was expected to depend on sequencing depth.

TCRdb's table, derived via immunoSEQ multiplex PCR, lists solely in-frame clones and lacks some. This sample has millions of clones; roughly 96% occur once, and the top ten carry 0.13%. Notes on this clone: Its specificity is unknown. At the DNA level, this CDR3 is encoded by other sequences in the same sample as well.

Germline CDR1 is LNHNV and CDR2 is YYDKDF (reference sequence). CDR3 length: 14 residues. V lost 0 bases and J 1 base, leaving 7 bases between the germline ends. Material: naive CD4+ T cells sorted from blood. Subset reported: CD45RA+ positively selected. This receptor was taken from a man between 18 and 35 years old in good health. The chain couples TRBV15 to TRBJ2-7; D gene ambiguous. The DNA for the CDR3 is TGTGCCACCAGCAGAGATCTGGGGTCCTACGAGCAGTACTTC. This encodes CATSRDLGSYEQYF.